A selection of T cell receptor beta chains follows, all from one sample in a study. TCRdb re-called the 5' RACE reads through MiXCR, storing one row per CDR3 protein. Here the sample spans roughly 54,000 distinct CDR3 sequences, roughly 17% being singletons. The source material was naive CD4+ T cells sorted from blood. The receptors originated from a female donor with breast cancer. Each CDR3 is given with its conserved first and last residue. Each record gives: V gene, D gene, clone size, J gene, CDR3 protein, CDR3 DNA. The D gene is left open where the match is weak. Only part of the rows carry a size: once, few, many, or a class if the clone is expanded.

v_gene: TRBV6-1
d_gene: NA
abundance: many
j_gene: TRBJ2-4
CDR3aa: CASSEKTIQYF
CDR3nt: TGTGCCAGCAGTGAAAAGACTATTCAGTACTTC

v_gene: TRBV20-1
d_gene: NA
abundance: many
j_gene: TRBJ1-1
CDR3aa: CSARRQLNTEAFF
CDR3nt: TGCAGTGCTAGAAGACAACTCAACACTGAAGCTTTCTTT

v_gene: TRBV12-3/TRBV12-4
d_gene: TRBD1
abundance: NA
j_gene: TRBJ2-1
CDR3aa: CASREAGQGAVEQFF
CDR3nt: TGTGCCAGCAGGGAGGCGGGACAGGGGGCGGTTGAGCAGTTCTTC

v_gene: TRBV30
d_gene: NA
abundance: few
j_gene: TRBJ1-3
CDR3aa: CAWTIQRFSGNTIYF
CDR3nt: TGTGCCTGGACTATTCAGAGGTTCTCTGGAAACACCATATATTTT

v_gene: TRBV7-8
d_gene: NA
abundance: NA
j_gene: TRBJ2-7
CDR3aa: CASSPRDPGRDEQYF
CDR3nt: TGTGCCAGCAGCCCAAGGGACCCAGGCAGGGACGAGCAGTACTTC

v_gene: TRBV4-1
d_gene: NA
abundance: many
j_gene: TRBJ2-1
CDR3aa: CASSQESRSYNEQFF
CDR3nt: TGCGCCAGCAGCCAAGAGAGTCGCTCCTACAATGAGCAGTTCTTC

v_gene: TRBV5-6
d_gene: NA
abundance: NA
j_gene: TRBJ1-5
CDR3aa: CASSSRGQGNQPQHF
CDR3nt: TGTGCCAGCAGCTCCCGAGGGCAGGGGAATCAGCCCCAGCATTTT

v_gene: TRBV7-6
d_gene: NA
abundance: many
j_gene: TRBJ2-1
CDR3aa: CASSLGGASNEQFF
CDR3nt: TGTGCCAGCAGCTTGGGGGGGGCCAGCAATGAGCAGTTCTTC

v_gene: TRBV24-1
d_gene: NA
abundance: many
j_gene: TRBJ1-5
CDR3aa: CATTQTTDNQPQHF
CDR3nt: TGTGCAACCACCCAGACTACCGACAATCAGCCCCAGCATTTT

v_gene: TRBV7-2
d_gene: NA
abundance: NA
j_gene: TRBJ2-1
CDR3aa: CASSPVGDEQFF
CDR3nt: TGTGCCAGCAGCCCGGTAGGAGATGAGCAGTTCTTC

v_gene: TRBV29-1
d_gene: TRBD2
abundance: few
j_gene: TRBJ2-1
CDR3aa: CSVSTSGRADEQCF
CDR3nt: TGCAGCGTGTCGACTAGCGGGAGGGCCGATGAGCAGTGCTTC

v_gene: TRBV20-1
d_gene: NA
abundance: NA
j_gene: TRBJ2-3
CDR3aa: CSARDGNRNTDTQYF
CDR3nt: TGCAGTGCTAGAGATGGTAACAGAAACACAGATACGCAGTATTTT

v_gene: TRBV13
d_gene: TRBD2
abundance: few
j_gene: TRBJ2-1
CDR3aa: CASSHDWVAGRNEQFF
CDR3nt: TGTGCCAGCAGCCATGACTGGGTAGCGGGAAGAAATGAGCAGTTCTTC

v_gene: TRBV3-1
d_gene: NA
abundance: many
j_gene: TRBJ2-7
CDR3aa: CASSQGPSVTYEQYF
CDR3nt: TGTGCCAGCAGCCAAGGGCCGTCTGTAACCTACGAGCAGTACTTC

v_gene: TRBV6-1
d_gene: NA
abundance: NA
j_gene: TRBJ1-2
CDR3aa: CASSEGWQSYTF
CDR3nt: TGTGCCAGCAGTGAAGGTTGGCAGAGCTACACCTTC

v_gene: TRBV20-1
d_gene: TRBD2
abundance: few
j_gene: TRBJ2-3
CDR3aa: CSAEGLAGTDTQYF
CDR3nt: TGCAGTGCCGAGGGACTAGCGGGCACAGATACGCAGTATTTT

v_gene: TRBV18
d_gene: TRBD1
abundance: NA
j_gene: TRBJ2-5
CDR3aa: CASSLGTGETQYF
CDR3nt: TGTGCCAGCTCACTTGGGACAGGAGAGACCCAGTACTTC

v_gene: TRBV14
d_gene: NA
abundance: once
j_gene: TRBJ2-1
CDR3aa: CASSQERSLGQFF
CDR3nt: TGTGCCAGCAGCCAAGAACGGTCCTTGGGGCAGTTCTTC

v_gene: TRBV5-1
d_gene: NA
abundance: NA
j_gene: TRBJ2-5
CDR3aa: CASSLEPTARETQYF
CDR3nt: TGCGCCAGCAGCTTGGAGCCGACAGCCAGAGAGACCCAGTACTTC

v_gene: TRBV7-2
d_gene: NA
abundance: NA
j_gene: TRBJ2-3
CDR3aa: CASSSGSLTDTQYF
CDR3nt: TGTGCCAGCAGCTCCGGCAGCCTCACAGATACGCAGTATTTT

v_gene: TRBV27
d_gene: NA
abundance: many
j_gene: TRBJ1-6
CDR3aa: CASSSSVGGFSYNSPLHF
CDR3nt: TGTGCCAGCAGTAGCTCGGTCGGAGGCTTCTCCTATAATTCACCCCTCCACTTT

v_gene: TRBV20-1
d_gene: NA
abundance: many
j_gene: TRBJ2-7
CDR3aa: CSASEVRGPYEQYF
CDR3nt: TGCAGTGCTAGTGAGGTCCGCGGGCCCTACGAGCAGTACTTC

v_gene: TRBV5-1
d_gene: NA
abundance: few
j_gene: TRBJ1-2
CDR3aa: CASSWGTSYGYTF
CDR3nt: TGCGCCAGCAGCTGGGGGACTTCATATGGCTACACCTTC

v_gene: TRBV20-1
d_gene: TRBD1
abundance: NA
j_gene: TRBJ1-3
CDR3aa: CSARDPGQGNTIYF
CDR3nt: TGCAGTGCTAGAGATCCGGGACAGGGAAACACCATATATTTT

v_gene: TRBV6-1
d_gene: NA
abundance: few
j_gene: TRBJ2-2
CDR3aa: CASRLRPFTGELFF
CDR3nt: TGTGCCAGCAGACTAAGACCGTTCACCGGGGAGCTGTTTTTT

v_gene: TRBV7-9
d_gene: TRBD2
abundance: NA
j_gene: TRBJ2-1
CDR3aa: CASSSRGGRSYNEQFF
CDR3nt: TGTGCCAGCAGCTCTCGGGGGGGCCGCTCCTACAATGAGCAGTTCTTC

v_gene: TRBV12-3/TRBV12-4
d_gene: TRBD1
abundance: many
j_gene: TRBJ1-2
CDR3aa: CASSPQGQYYGYTF
CDR3nt: TGTGCCAGCAGTCCGCAGGGACAGTACTATGGCTACACCTTC

v_gene: TRBV5-4
d_gene: NA
abundance: few
j_gene: TRBJ2-7
CDR3aa: CATASRGSLLSYEQYF
CDR3nt: TGTGCCACCGCCTCCCGAGGCAGTCTACTCTCCTACGAGCAGTACTTC

v_gene: TRBV7-2
d_gene: NA
abundance: NA
j_gene: TRBJ1-1
CDR3aa: CASSLGVHTEAFF
CDR3nt: TGTGCCAGCAGCTTAGGGGTGCACACTGAAGCTTTCTTT

v_gene: TRBV5-6
d_gene: NA
abundance: few
j_gene: TRBJ1-1
CDR3aa: CASSFADGNTEAFF
CDR3nt: TGTGCCAGCAGTTTTGCTGACGGGAACACTGAAGCTTTCTTT

v_gene: TRBV20-1
d_gene: TRBD1
abundance: many
j_gene: TRBJ1-1
CDR3aa: CSATQGFTEAFF
CDR3nt: TGCAGTGCTACACAGGGGTTCACTGAAGCTTTCTTT

v_gene: TRBV11-2
d_gene: TRBD1
abundance: NA
j_gene: TRBJ1-2
CDR3aa: CASRPGGWYGYTF
CDR3nt: TGTGCCAGCAGGCCAGGGGGATGGTATGGCTACACCTTC

v_gene: TRBV7-9
d_gene: NA
abundance: few
j_gene: TRBJ1-4
CDR3aa: CASSKDRLGEKLFF
CDR3nt: TGTGCCAGCAGCAAGGACAGACTGGGGGAAAAACTGTTTTTT

v_gene: TRBV7-9
d_gene: NA
abundance: few
j_gene: TRBJ1-4
CDR3aa: CASSWGGAEKLFF
CDR3nt: TGTGCCAGCAGCTGGGGAGGCGCTGAAAAACTGTTTTTT

v_gene: TRBV10-2
d_gene: NA
abundance: few
j_gene: TRBJ1-5
CDR3aa: CASSESWGGGNQPQHF
CDR3nt: TGCGCCAGCAGTGAGTCGTGGGGAGGTGGCAATCAGCCCCAGCATTTT

v_gene: TRBV7-2
d_gene: NA
abundance: NA
j_gene: TRBJ1-2
CDR3aa: CATSPGAYGYTF
CDR3nt: TGTGCCACCTCTCCAGGTGCCTATGGCTACACCTTC

v_gene: TRBV9
d_gene: NA
abundance: many
j_gene: TRBJ2-6
CDR3aa: CASSTPDSGANVLTF
CDR3nt: TGTGCCAGCAGCACCCCAGACTCTGGGGCCAACGTCCTGACTTTC

v_gene: TRBV12-3/TRBV12-4
d_gene: TRBD1
abundance: NA
j_gene: TRBJ1-4
CDR3aa: CASSWDLGTGSEKLFF
CDR3nt: TGTGCCAGCAGTTGGGACCTTGGGACAGGGAGTGAAAAACTGTTTTTT